This T cell receptor beta chain was sequenced during a study of blood T cell repertoires in COVID-19. Across the whole study: Researchers got acute and convalescent COVID-19 samples from the United States, Italy and Spain. T cells, B-cell-depleted T cells, or PBMCs supplied cDNA or gDNA.

How the authors handled the data: Scientists estimated how many nucleated cells there were by amplifying reference gene primers. Assay: immunoSEQ multiplex PCR; the TCRdb copy retains only in-frame clones and omits some. D and trimming were read from the DNA, whereas the V and J calls and clone size are those reported in that table. The table lists 270,000 or so clones, around 90% of them singletons. Germline V lookup: CDR1 LGHDT, CDR2 YNNKEL (reference sequence). The CDR3 extends over 17 amino acids. V was pared by 4 bases and J by 3 bases, with 7 bases of the junction left unmatched. The J gene is TRBJ1-4, the V gene TRBV3-1 (or the pseudogene TRBV3-2), with 11 bases identical to TRBD1. The material sequenced was peripheral blood. This receptor was obtained from a woman aged 40 to 55 who had recovered from COVID-19. The CDR3 DNA sequence: TGTGCCAGCAGCCCCGTAGGACAGGGGGCGGCTAATGAAAAACTGTTTTTT. Its translation is CASSPVGQGAANEKLFF.